This T cell receptor (beta chain) was found in a study of T cell changes during pregnancy in multiple sclerosis. The assay was immunoSEQ multiplex PCR, and TCRdb's table has in-frame clones only and misses some. The table includes roughly 44,000 clones, around nine tenths detected once. The V gene end was trimmed by 5 bases and the J gene end by 10 bases; junction bases not matched to a gene: 8. CDR1 is SGHAT, CDR2 FQNNGV, per germline. The CDR3 extends over 13 amino acids. The material sequenced was CD8+ T cells from peripheral blood mononuclear cells, taken after pregnancy. This rearrangement joins TRBV11-2 to TRBJ2-1; 7 bases align to TRBD1. The TCR was taken from a female donor in good health, enrolled as a control in a pregnancy study. The CDR3 region is CASSTEDRREQFF. The CDR3 DNA reads TGTGCCAGCAGCACTGAGGACAGGAGGGAGCAGTTCTTC.